This is a list of T cell receptor beta chains from one sample in a study of blood T cell repertoires in COVID-19. The method was immunoSEQ multiplex PCR; TCRdb's version includes in-frame clones alone and lacks a portion of them. The table records approximately 120,000 clones, approximately 74% of them present only once. The sequenced material came from peripheral blood. The receptor set was obtained from a man between 60 and 75 years old with acute or convalescent COVID-19. Both conserved end residues are trimmed from each CDR3. Each record gives: CDR3 protein, J gene, V gene.

CDR3: ASSQGSNQPQH
J: TRBJ1-5
V: TRBV2

CDR3: SVENGNTGYEQY
J: TRBJ2-7
V: TRBV29-1

CDR3: ASSSRGGNTEAF
J: TRBJ1-1
V: TRBV7-2

CDR3: TSSQARTRVENEQF
J: TRBJ2-1
V: TRBV1

CDR3: ASSGGVIGTGELF
J: TRBJ2-2
V: TRBV5-1

CDR3: SVGEREVQY
J: TRBJ2-7
V: TRBV29-1

CDR3: ASTPDRGVEKLF
J: TRBJ1-4
V: TRBV7-9

CDR3: ASGRGGELF
J: TRBJ2-2
V: TRBV27

CDR3: ASRSGQGNQPQH
J: TRBJ1-5
V: TRBV27

CDR3: AWSWPGIDYGYT
J: TRBJ1-2
V: TRBV30

CDR3: AWSLGLADNEQF
J: TRBJ2-1
V: TRBV30

CDR3: ASSLAGSGGIYEQY
J: TRBJ2-7
V: TRBV7-2

CDR3: ASSQGPYEQY
J: TRBJ2-7
V: TRBV14

CDR3: ASSLLSSAEGGYT
J: TRBJ1-2
V: TRBV7-9

CDR3: ASSPGLADSYEQY
J: TRBJ2-7
V: TRBV6-5

CDR3: ASSLVGQGTNEQF
J: TRBJ2-1
V: TRBV11-2

CDR3: ASSNPGLAGGRDEQY
J: TRBJ2-7
V: TRBV2

CDR3: ASGAGQGHGYT
J: TRBJ1-2
V: TRBV6-5